The T cell receptor (beta chain) described here comes from a study of T cells expressing NK-cell markers. Study-level results: These clonotypes, the leaders elsewhere, also led the CD3+CD56-NKG2C+ fraction in a few donors.

TCRdb derives one entry per CDR3 protein from the 5' RACE reads, leaving out DNA. The listing contains 250,000 or so distinct CDR3 sequences. Comments on this clonotype: Antigen specificity is unknown.

There are 17 residues in the CDR3. The V gene's germline CDR1 is MGHRA and CDR2 YSYEKL. The sequenced sample was blood T cells: a sorted CD56 or NKG2C T cell subset, CD4+ or CD8+ T cells, or bulk PBMC T cells (not recorded which). The sequence was obtained from a woman between 18 and 70 years old in good health. The V gene is TRBV4-1, the J gene TRBJ2-5; lacking DNA, the TRBD1 call made by TCRdb goes unchecked. The CDR3 sequence is CASSQRTVGPGEETQYF.